This TCR beta chain is from a study of blood T cell repertoires in COVID-19. CDR3 size: 12 residues. Germline V gene sequence: CDR1 KGHSH, CDR2 LQKENI. Trimming took 3 bases from V and 3 from J, leaving 4 bases between them. Methods used by the authors: Estimation of nucleated cell counts was performed using reference gene primer amplification. This table comes from immunoSEQ multiplex PCR, and its TCRdb copy is limited to in-frame clones, with some not included. The DNA gave D and trimming, while V, J and clone size come from that table. The sample shows under 60,000 clones, 75% to 90% of them seen only once.

This chain connects TRBV18 to TRBJ2-3; no clear D. This receptor was taken from a man aged 30 to 45 with COVID-19, enrolled during active disease. The sequenced material came from peripheral blood. The chain's CDR3 is CASSPRTDTQYF. As DNA, the CDR3 is TGTGCCAGCTCACCGCGAACAGATACGCAGTATTTT.